This T cell receptor beta chain is from a study of sequential checkpoint blockade in melanoma. A note on this clone: At the DNA level, this CDR3 is encoded by other sequences in the same sample as well.

Using immunoSEQ multiplex PCR, the repertoire was profiled, and TCRdb retains in-frame clones only, with some absent. The data show fewer than 4,500 clones, 55% to 80% seen once. The CDR3 covers 15 residues. From germline, CDR1 is SGDLS and CDR2 YYNGEE. V shed 2 bases and J 3 bases; nucleotides not matched to a gene: 5. Treatment: randomized to nivolumab then ipilimumab (arm A) or the reverse (arm B). The source was CD8+ T cells sorted from blood (inferred from file names), collected from a patient given nivolumab and ipilimumab in sequence. The chain links TRBV9 to TRBJ2-7; 10 bases map to TRBD2. The sequence derives from a human donor with melanoma. CDR3 sequence reads: CASSVDPSGSYEQYF. The CDR3 DNA sequence: TGTGCCAGCAGCGTCGATCCTAGCGGGAGCTACGAGCAGTACTTC.